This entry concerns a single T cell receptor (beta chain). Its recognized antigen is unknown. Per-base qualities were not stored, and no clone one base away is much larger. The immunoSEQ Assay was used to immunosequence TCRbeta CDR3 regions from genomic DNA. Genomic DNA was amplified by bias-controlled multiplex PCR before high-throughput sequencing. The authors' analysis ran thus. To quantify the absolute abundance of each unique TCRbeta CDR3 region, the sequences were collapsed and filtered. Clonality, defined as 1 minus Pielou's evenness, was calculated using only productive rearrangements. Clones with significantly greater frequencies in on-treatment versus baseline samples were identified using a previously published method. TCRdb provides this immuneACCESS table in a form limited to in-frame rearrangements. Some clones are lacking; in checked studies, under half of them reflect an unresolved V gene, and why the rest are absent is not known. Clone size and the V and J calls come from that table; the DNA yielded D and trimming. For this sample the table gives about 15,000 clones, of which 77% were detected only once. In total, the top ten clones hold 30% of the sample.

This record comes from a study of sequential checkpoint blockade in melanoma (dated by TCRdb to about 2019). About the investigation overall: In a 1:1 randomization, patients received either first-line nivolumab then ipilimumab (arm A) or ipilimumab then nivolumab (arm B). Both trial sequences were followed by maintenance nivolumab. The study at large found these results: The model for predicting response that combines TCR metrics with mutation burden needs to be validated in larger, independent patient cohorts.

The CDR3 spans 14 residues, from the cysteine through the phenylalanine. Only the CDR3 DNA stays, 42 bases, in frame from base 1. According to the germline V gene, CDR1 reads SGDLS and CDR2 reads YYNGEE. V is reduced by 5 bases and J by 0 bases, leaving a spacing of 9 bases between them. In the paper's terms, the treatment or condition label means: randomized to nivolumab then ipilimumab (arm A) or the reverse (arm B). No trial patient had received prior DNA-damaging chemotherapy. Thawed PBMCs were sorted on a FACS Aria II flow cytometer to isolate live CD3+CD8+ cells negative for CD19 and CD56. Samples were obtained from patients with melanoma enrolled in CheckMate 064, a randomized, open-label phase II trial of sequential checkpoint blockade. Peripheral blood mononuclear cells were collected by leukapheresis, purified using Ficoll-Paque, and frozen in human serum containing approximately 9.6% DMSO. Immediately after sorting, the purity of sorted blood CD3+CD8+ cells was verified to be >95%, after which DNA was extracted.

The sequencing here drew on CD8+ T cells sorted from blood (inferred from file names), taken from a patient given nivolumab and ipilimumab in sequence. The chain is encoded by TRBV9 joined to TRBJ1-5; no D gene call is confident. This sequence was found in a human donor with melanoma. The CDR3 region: CASSLGGSNQPQHF. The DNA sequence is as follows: TGTGCCAGCAGTCTAGGCGGTAGCAATCAGCCCCAGCATTTT.